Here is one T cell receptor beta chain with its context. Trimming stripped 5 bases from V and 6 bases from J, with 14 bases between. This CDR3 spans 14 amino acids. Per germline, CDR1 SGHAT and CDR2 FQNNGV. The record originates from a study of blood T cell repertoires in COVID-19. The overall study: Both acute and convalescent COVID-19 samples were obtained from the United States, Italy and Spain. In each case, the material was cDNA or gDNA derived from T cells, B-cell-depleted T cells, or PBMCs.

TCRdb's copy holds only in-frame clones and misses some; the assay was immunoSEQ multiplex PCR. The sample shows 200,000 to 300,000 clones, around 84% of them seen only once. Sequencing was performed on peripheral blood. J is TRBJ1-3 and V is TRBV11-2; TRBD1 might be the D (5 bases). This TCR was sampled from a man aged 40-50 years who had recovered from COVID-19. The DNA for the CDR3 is TGTGCCAGCAGCCCAACTCAGGGATCAAACACCATATATTTT. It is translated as CASSPTQGSNTIYF.